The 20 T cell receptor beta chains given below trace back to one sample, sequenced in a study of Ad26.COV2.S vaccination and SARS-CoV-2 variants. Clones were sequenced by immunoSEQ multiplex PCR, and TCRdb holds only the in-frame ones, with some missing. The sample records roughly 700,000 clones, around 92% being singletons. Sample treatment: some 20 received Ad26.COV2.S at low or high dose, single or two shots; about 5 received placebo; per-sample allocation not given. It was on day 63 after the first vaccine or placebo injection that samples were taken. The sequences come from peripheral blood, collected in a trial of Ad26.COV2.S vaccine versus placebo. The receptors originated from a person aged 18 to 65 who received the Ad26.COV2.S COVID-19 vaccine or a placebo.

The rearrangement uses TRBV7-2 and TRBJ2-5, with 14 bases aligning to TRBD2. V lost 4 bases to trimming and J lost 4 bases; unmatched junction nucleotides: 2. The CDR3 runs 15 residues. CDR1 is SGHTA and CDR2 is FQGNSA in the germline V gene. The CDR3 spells CASSSGTSGGETQYF. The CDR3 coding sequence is TGTGCCAGCAGCTCCGGGACTAGCGGGGGAGAGACCCAGTACTTC.

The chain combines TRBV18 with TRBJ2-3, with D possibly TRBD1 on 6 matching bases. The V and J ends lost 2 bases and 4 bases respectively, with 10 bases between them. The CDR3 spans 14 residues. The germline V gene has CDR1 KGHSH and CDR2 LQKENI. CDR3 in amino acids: CASSPGGAADTQYF. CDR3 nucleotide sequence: TGTGCCAGCTCACCAGGGGGCGCCGCAGATACGCAGTATTTT.

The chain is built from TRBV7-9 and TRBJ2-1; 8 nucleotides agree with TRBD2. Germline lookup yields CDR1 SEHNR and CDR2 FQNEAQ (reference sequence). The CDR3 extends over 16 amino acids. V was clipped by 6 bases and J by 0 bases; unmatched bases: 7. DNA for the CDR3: TGTGCCAGCAGTCTTAGCGGGGATAGCTCCTACAATGAGCAGTTCTTC. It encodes CASSLSGDSSYNEQFF.

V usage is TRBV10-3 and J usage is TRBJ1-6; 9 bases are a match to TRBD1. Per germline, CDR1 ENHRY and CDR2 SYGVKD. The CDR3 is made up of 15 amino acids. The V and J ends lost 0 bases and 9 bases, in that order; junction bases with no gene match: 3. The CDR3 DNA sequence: TGTGCCATCAGTGAGTCAGGGACAGGGAGTTCACCCCTCCACTTT. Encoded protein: CAISESGTGSSPLHF.

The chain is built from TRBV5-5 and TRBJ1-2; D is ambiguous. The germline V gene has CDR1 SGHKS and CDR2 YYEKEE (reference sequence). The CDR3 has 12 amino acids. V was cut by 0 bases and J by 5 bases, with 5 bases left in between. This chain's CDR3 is CASSLATYGYTF. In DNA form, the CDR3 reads TGTGCCAGCAGCTTGGCCACGTATGGCTACACCTTC.

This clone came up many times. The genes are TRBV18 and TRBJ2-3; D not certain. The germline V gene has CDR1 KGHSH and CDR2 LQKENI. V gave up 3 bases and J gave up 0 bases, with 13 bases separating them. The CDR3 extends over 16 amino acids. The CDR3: CASSPKLDASTDTQYF. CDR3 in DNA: TGTGCCAGCTCACCGAAACTGGATGCTAGCACAGATACGCAGTATTTT.

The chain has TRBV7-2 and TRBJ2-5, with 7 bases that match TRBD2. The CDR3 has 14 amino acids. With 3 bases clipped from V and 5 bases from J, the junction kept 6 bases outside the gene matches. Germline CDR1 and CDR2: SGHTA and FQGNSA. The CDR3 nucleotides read TGTGCCAGCAGCTTGGAAAGCGGGACGGAGACCCAGTACTTC. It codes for CASSLESGTETQYF.

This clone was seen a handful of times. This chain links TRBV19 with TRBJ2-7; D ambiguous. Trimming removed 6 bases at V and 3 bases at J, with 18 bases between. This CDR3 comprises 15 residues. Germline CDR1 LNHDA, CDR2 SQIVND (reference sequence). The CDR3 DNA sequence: TGTGCCAGTAGCCGGCCGGGCAGGTTTATCTACGAGCAGTACTTC. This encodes CASSRPGRFIYEQYF.

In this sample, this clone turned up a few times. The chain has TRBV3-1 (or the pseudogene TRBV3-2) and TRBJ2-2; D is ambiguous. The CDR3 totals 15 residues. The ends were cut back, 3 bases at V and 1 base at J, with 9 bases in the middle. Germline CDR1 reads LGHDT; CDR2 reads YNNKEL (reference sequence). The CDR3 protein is CASSHPYWNTGELFF. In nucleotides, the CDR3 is TGTGCCAGCAGCCACCCCTACTGGAACACCGGGGAGCTGTTTTTT.

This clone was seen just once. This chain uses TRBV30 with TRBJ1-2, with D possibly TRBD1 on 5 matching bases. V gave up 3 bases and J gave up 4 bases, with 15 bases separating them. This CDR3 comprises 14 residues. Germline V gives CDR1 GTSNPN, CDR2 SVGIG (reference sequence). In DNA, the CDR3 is TGTGCCTGGAGAGCCCGGGGGGACTTCTATGGCTACACCTTC. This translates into CAWRARGDFYGYTF.

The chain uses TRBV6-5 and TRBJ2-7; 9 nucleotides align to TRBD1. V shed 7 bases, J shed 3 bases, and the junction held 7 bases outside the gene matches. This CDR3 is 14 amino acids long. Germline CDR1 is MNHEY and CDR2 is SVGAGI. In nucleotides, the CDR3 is TGTGCCAGCACGCGGGACAGGGATTTCTACGAGCAGTACTTC. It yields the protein CASTRDRDFYEQYF.

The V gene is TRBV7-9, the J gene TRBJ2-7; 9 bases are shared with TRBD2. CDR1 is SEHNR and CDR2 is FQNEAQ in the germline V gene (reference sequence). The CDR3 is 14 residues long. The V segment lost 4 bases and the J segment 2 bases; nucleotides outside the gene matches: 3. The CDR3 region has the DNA TGTGCCAGCAGCTCTCCTAGCGGGACCTACGAGCAGTACTTC. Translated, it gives CASSSPSGTYEQYF.

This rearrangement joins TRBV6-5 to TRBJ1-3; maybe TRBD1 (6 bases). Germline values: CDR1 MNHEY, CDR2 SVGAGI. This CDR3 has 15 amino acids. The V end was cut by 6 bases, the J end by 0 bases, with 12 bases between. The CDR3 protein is CASRAGVLSGNTIYF. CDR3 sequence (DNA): TGTGCCAGCAGAGCAGGGGTTCTCTCTGGAAACACCATATATTTT.

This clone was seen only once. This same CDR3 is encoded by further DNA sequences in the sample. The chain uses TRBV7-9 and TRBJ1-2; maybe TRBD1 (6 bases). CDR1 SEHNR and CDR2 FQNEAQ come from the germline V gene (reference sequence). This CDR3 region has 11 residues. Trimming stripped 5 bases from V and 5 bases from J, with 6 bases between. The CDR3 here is CASSQGYGYTF. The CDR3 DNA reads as TGTGCCAGCAGCCAGGGGTATGGCTACACCTTC.

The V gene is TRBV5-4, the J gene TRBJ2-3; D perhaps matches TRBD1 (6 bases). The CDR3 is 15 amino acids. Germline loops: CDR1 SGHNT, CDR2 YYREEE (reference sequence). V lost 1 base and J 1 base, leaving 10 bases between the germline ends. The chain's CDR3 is CASSLFRTGTDTQYF. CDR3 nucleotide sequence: TGTGCCAGCAGCTTGTTTCGGACAGGCACAGATACGCAGTATTTT.

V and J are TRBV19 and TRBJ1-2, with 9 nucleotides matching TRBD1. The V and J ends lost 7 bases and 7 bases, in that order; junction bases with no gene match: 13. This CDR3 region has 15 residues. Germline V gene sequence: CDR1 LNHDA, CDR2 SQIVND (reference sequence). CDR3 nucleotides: TGTGCCAGTAAGATAGGGGACAGGGAAATTTTTGGCTACACCTTC. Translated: CASKIGDREIFGYTF.

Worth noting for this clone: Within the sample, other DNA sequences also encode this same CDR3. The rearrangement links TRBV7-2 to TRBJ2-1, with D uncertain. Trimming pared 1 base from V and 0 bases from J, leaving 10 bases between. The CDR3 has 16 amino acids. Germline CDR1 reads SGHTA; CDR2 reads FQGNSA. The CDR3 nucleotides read TGTGCCAGCAGCTTAGTGAGGTTAAGCTCCTACAATGAGCAGTTCTTC. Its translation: CASSLVRLSSYNEQFF.

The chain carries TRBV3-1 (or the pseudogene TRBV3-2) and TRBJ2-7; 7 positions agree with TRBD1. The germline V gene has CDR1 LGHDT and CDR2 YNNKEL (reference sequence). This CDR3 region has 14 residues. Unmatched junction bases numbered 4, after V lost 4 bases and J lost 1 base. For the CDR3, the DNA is TGTGCCAGCAGCCCCTCGACAGGGTCCTACGAGCAGTACTTC. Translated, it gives CASSPSTGSYEQYF.

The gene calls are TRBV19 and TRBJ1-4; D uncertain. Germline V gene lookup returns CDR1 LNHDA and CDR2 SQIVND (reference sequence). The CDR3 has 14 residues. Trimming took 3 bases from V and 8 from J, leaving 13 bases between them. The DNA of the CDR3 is TGTGCCAGTAGTATCTTCGGGTATCGCGAAAAACTGTTTTTT. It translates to CASSIFGYREKLFF. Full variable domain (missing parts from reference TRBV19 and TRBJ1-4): DGGITQSPKYLFRKEGQNVTLSCEQNLNHDAMYWYRQDPGQGLRLIYYSQIVNDFQKGDIAEGYSVSREKKESFPLTVTSAQKNPTAFYLCASSIFGYREKLFFGSGTQLSVL.

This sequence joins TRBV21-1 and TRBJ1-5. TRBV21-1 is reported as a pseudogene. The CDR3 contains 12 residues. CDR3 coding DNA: TGTGCCAGCAGGAAATCCAATCAGCCCCAGCATTTT. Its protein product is CASRKSNQPQHF.